This record concerns one T cell receptor beta chain sequence. Here immunoSEQ multiplex PCR was the method, and the copy in TCRdb shows in-frame clones only, minus some. Of more than 90,000 clones in the sample, 80% to 90% were seen once. The data were obtained in a study of T cell responses to AZD1222 COVID-19 vaccine. The germline CDR1 and CDR2 sequences are SGHRS and YFSETQ. There are 15 residues in the CDR3. With 1 base removed from V and 4 bases from J, the gap between germline ends came to 12 bases. Sequencing used peripheral blood, obtained 28 days after the second AZD1222 dose. This chain links TRBV5-1 with TRBJ2-1, with D uncertain. This clonotype was sampled from an adult who received the AZD1222 COVID-19 vaccine. The DNA for the CDR3 is TGCGCCAGCAGCTTGATGACCTCTGGGTACAATGAGCAGTTCTTC. The encoded protein is CASSLMTSGYNEQFF.